Each of the 31 T cell receptor beta chains below was sequenced from the same sample in a study of cytotoxic CD8 clonotypes in ibrutinib-treated CLL. The protocol was immunoSEQ multiplex PCR, while the TCRdb copy is restricted to in-frame clones and leaves out a portion. The sample gives almost 250,000 clones, less than 75% of which show up once; 15% is in the top ten. The sample in question was PBMCs, obtained after 24 months of ibrutinib treatment. The receptors stem from a human donor with chronic lymphocytic leukemia.

The chain recombines TRBV6-5 with TRBJ1-3; perhaps TRBD1 as D (5 bases). CDR1 and CDR2 from the germline V gene are MNHEY and SVGAGI. Trimming stripped 6 bases from V and 5 bases from J, with 11 bases between. The CDR3 runs 13 residues. The DNA of the CDR3 is TGTGCCAGCAGCCAAGACAGACGAAACACCATATATTTT. Amino acids: CASSQDRRNTIYF.

The V gene is TRBV29-1, the J gene TRBJ2-7, with D perhaps matching TRBD1 or TRBD2 (6 bases each). In germline, CDR1 is SQVTM, CDR2 ANQGSEA. The CDR3 is made up of 16 amino acids. The V gene lost 7 bases and the J gene lost 0 bases, with 22 bases spanning the gap. The CDR3 DNA sequence: TGCAGCGCTTCCAGTGACAACGAGGGGGGCTCCTACGAGCAGTACTTC. This sequence encodes CSASSDNEGGSYEQYF.

The rearrangement joins TRBV2 to TRBJ2-7; 9 bases match TRBD2. The CDR3 contains 15 residues. Looked up from germline, CDR1 is SNHLY and CDR2 is FYNNEI. V shed 5 bases and J 4 bases; nucleotides not matched to a gene: 9. CDR3 DNA sequence: TGTGCCAGCAGTATTTCGGCGGGAGGGCTGTACGAGCAGTACTTC. This sequence encodes CASSISAGGLYEQYF.

The chain is built from TRBV14 and TRBJ2-2; 8 nucleotides agree with TRBD2. The CDR3 sequence is 14 residues long. Trimming removed 6 bases from V and 4 bases from J; junction bases left unmatched: 4. Germline CDR1 SGHDN, CDR2 FVKESK. CDR3 sequence reads: CASSGSGITGELFF. Here the CDR3 DNA reads TGTGCCAGCAGTGGTAGCGGGATCACCGGGGAGCTGTTTTTT.

This chain uses TRBV18 with TRBJ1-1; D possibly corresponds to TRBD1 (5 bases). The CDR3 covers 13 residues. Trimming left V 3 bases short and J 7 bases short, with 12 bases between. CDR1 and CDR2 (germline): KGHSH, LQKENI. The CDR3 protein is CASSPTEAVEAFF. DNA of the CDR3: TGTGCCAGCTCACCGACAGAGGCGGTTGAAGCTTTCTTT.

The chain links TRBV6-6 to TRBJ2-7; the D is unclear. The CDR3 is 13 amino acids. Germline CDR1 and CDR2: MNHNY and SVGAGI (reference sequence). Trimming removed 5 bases at V and 2 bases at J, with 10 bases between. Written as DNA, the CDR3 is TGTGCCAGCAGTCCTGACCAGACCTACGAGCAGTACTTC. Its protein is CASSPDQTYEQYF.

The chain links TRBV27 to TRBJ2-7; D may correspond to TRBD1 or TRBD2 (5 bases each). This CDR3 is 14 amino acids long. V was cut by 2 bases and J by 5 bases, with 13 bases left in between. Germline V CDR1 and CDR2: MNHEY, SMNVEV (reference sequence). CDR3 protein: CASSLPGRGNEQYF. The CDR3 DNA is TGTGCCAGCAGTTTACCAGGGAGAGGAAACGAGCAGTACTTC.

The chain uses TRBV7-3 and TRBJ2-7; the D is unclear. Trimming cost V 5 bases and J 6 bases, with 14 bases left between them. Germline CDR1 and CDR2: SGHTA and FQGTGA. The CDR3 runs 13 residues. CDR3 sequence (DNA): TGTGCCAGCAGCCGTCGTCCGGACGGCGAGCAGTACTTC. It specifies CASSRRPDGEQYF.

The gene calls are TRBV7-2 and TRBJ2-3; TRBD2 aligns across 9 bases. Germline-derived CDR1 and CDR2 are SGHTA and FQGNSA. The CDR3 totals 16 residues. V dropped 4 bases and J dropped 0; count of bases not matched to a gene: 5. For the CDR3, the DNA is TGTGCCAGCAGCTGGGCGGGAGGGCCTAGCACAGATACGCAGTATTTT. This encodes CASSWAGGPSTDTQYF.

The CDR3 region has the DNA TGTGCCAGCAGCCGTAGCGGCACAGATACGCAGTATTTT. Translated: CASSRSGTDTQYF. The chain couples TRBV7-3 to TRBJ2-3; possibly TRBD2 for D (5 bases). This CDR3 is 13 amino acids long. CDR1 and CDR2 from the germline V gene are SGHTA and FQGTGA. The V end was cut by 5 bases, the J end by 1 base, with 7 bases between.

The chain couples TRBV5-1 to TRBJ2-1, with 11 bases fitting TRBD2. The CDR3 has 15 amino acids. With V trimmed by 2 bases and J by 6 bases, 4 bases remained unmatched. Germline CDR1 SGHRS, CDR2 YFSETQ. The CDR3 is CASSFGTSGSNEQFF. The CDR3 bases are TGCGCCAGCAGCTTTGGCACTAGCGGGAGCAATGAGCAGTTCTTC.

This clone has a handful of counts. V is TRBV5-1 and J is TRBJ2-7; D ambiguous. This CDR3 spans 13 amino acids. The V gene lost 0 bases and the J gene lost 3 bases, with 7 bases spanning the gap. Germline-derived CDR1 and CDR2 are SGHRS and YFSETQ. Here the CDR3 DNA reads TGCGCCAGCAGCTTGGCGGATTACTACGAGCAGTACTTC. This gives the protein CASSLADYYEQYF.

The V gene is TRBV6-5, the J gene TRBJ2-5; D is perhaps TRBD2 (5 bases). The CDR3 has 15 amino acids. Trimming pared 5 bases from V and 4 bases from J, leaving 17 bases between. Germline V gene lookup returns CDR1 MNHEY and CDR2 SVGAGI. CDR3 loop: CASSTSGGLGETQYF. The CDR3 nucleotides are TGTGCCAGCAGTACCTCCGGCGGGTTGGGAGAGACCCAGTACTTC.

The J gene is TRBJ2-7, the V gene TRBV5-1, with no clear D. The germline gives CDR1 SGHRS, CDR2 YFSETQ. CDR3 length: 14 amino acids. Trimming cost V 0 bases and J 3 bases, with 10 bases left between them. CDR3 sequence reads: CASSLGGGDYEQYF. CDR3 DNA: TGCGCCAGCAGCTTGGGAGGCGGCGACTACGAGCAGTACTTC.

The chain is built from TRBV25-1 and TRBJ2-3, with D tentatively TRBD1 (6 bases). The CDR3 covers 15 residues. CDR1 is MGHDK and CDR2 is SYGVNS in the germline V gene. V gave up 4 bases and J gave up 0 bases, with 11 bases separating them. As DNA, the CDR3 is TGTGCCAGCAGTGGCCTGACAGGCAGCACAGATACGCAGTATTTT. Encoded protein: CASSGLTGSTDTQYF.

V is TRBV28 and J is TRBJ2-7; tentatively, D is TRBD1 (6 bases). This CDR3 spans 13 amino acids. Germline V gives CDR1 MDHEN, CDR2 SYDVKM. With 6 bases removed from V and 6 bases from J, the gap between germline ends came to 15 bases. CDR3 residues: CASRQGRVIEQYF. DNA for the CDR3: TGTGCCAGCAGGCAGGGGAGAGTTATCGAGCAGTACTTC.

This sequence joins TRBV9 and TRBJ2-1; 9 bases fit TRBD1. The germline CDR1 and CDR2 sequences are SGDLS and YYNGEE. V lost 3 bases and J lost 6; bases outside the gene matches: 7. CDR3 size: 15 residues. The DNA for the CDR3 is TGTGCCAGCAGCGCAGGACAGGGGTTACCCAATGAGCAGTTCTTC. Its protein product is CASSAGQGLPNEQFF.

This chain joins TRBV18 and TRBJ2-7; D is perhaps TRBD1 (6 bases). CDR1 KGHSH and CDR2 LQKENI come from the germline V gene. V lost 6 bases to trimming and J lost 3 bases, with 18 bases between them. The length of the CDR3 is 15 residues. This chain's CDR3 is CASSYARGSGYEQYF. The CDR3 DNA sequence: TGTGCCAGCTCCTATGCAAGGGGGTCAGGCTACGAGCAGTACTTC.

The DNA of the CDR3 is TGTGCCAGCAGCGTAGACAGCGGCCGCACCTACGAGCAGTACTTC. Translation: CASSVDSGRTYEQYF. The chain has TRBV9 and TRBJ2-7, with D possibly matching TRBD2 (5 bases). CDR3 size: 15 residues. V was trimmed by 0 bases and J by 2 bases, leaving 12 bases between them. Germline lookup yields CDR1 SGDLS and CDR2 YYNGEE.

The chain links TRBV6-6 to TRBJ1-2, with a weak D call TRBD1 (6 bases). Trimming pared 6 bases from V and 6 bases from J, leaving 14 bases between. The CDR3 is made up of 13 amino acids. Germline lookup yields CDR1 MNHNY and CDR2 SVGAGI (reference sequence). CDR3 in amino acids: CASSLQGGNGYTF. The CDR3 DNA is TGTGCCAGCAGCCTACAGGGAGGGAATGGCTACACCTTC.

The chain uses TRBV27 and TRBJ2-7, with D unresolved. The CDR3 runs 16 residues. Germline-derived CDR1 and CDR2 are MNHEY and SMNVEV (reference sequence). Trimming took off 9 bases at V and 3 bases at J, with 24 bases between the two ends. The CDR3 DNA reads TGTGCCAGTCACTCGGGTTTGGCCCCCCTTCTCTACGAGCAGTACTTC. Amino acids: CASHSGLAPLLYEQYF.

A single count supports this clone. Distinct nucleotide sequences in the sample also encode this CDR3. The chain employs TRBV7-9 and TRBJ1-1; D is perhaps TRBD1 (5 bases). From germline, CDR1 is SEHNR and CDR2 FQNEAQ (reference sequence). The CDR3 consists of 15 residues. Trimming took 1 base from V and 1 from J, leaving 10 bases between them. The CDR3 coding sequence is TGTGCCAGCAGCTTAGTCGCGGGGGGGAACACTGAAGCTTTCTTT. Translation gives CASSLVAGGNTEAFF. The full variable domain, its missing parts supplied by reference TRBV7-9 and TRBJ1-1, is DTGVSQNPRHKITKRGQNVTFRCDPISEHNRLYWYRQTLGQGPEFLTYFQNEAQLEKSRLLSDRFSAERPKGSFSTLEIQRTEQGDSAMYLCASSLVAGGNTEAFFGQGTRLTVV.

On this clone: A read error is possible here, since a much larger clone lies one base away. The rearrangement joins TRBV7-6 to TRBJ2-3; D not resolved. CDR3 length equals 12 residues. Between the trimmed V and J ends, which lost 5 bases and 2 bases, there was a span of 5 bases. Germline loops: CDR1 SGHVS, CDR2 FNYEAQ. The CDR3 loop reads CASSPNTDTQYF. The CDR3 DNA reads TGTGCCAGCAGCCCAAACACAGATACGCAGTATTTT. The whole variable domain, filled in from reference TRBV7-6 and TRBJ2-3, reads GAGVSQSPRYKVTKRGQDVALRCDPISGHVSLYWYRQALGQGPEFLTYFNYEAQQDKSGLPNDRFSAERPEGSISTLTIQRTEQRDSAMYRCASSPNTDTQYFGPGTRLTVL.

The chain couples TRBV7-2 to TRBJ2-7; the D gene is possibly TRBD2 (6 bases). The V end was cut by 2 bases, the J end by 2 bases, with 13 bases between. From germline, CDR1 is SGHTA and CDR2 FQGNSA. The CDR3 runs 15 residues. CDR3 DNA sequence: TGTGCCAGCAGCTTAACTAGCCGCCGCCCCTACGAGCAGTACTTC. This translates into CASSLTSRRPYEQYF.

This clone was observed a few times. The chain carries TRBV6-5 and TRBJ1-2; maybe TRBD1 (5 bases). Looked up from germline, CDR1 is MNHEY and CDR2 is SVGAGI. V lost 1 base, J lost 6 bases, and 12 bases lay in between. The CDR3 covers 14 residues. As DNA, the CDR3 is TGTGCCAGCAGTTACTTGGGGGATAGGAATGGCTACACCTTC. Its translation is CASSYLGDRNGYTF.

The V gene is TRBV6-5, the J gene TRBJ2-1; 7 bases fit TRBD2. The CDR3 covers 15 residues. The germline V gene encodes CDR1 MNHEY and CDR2 SVGAGI. J gave up 0 bases and V 6 bases, and 5 bases lay outside the gene matches. CDR3 sequence (DNA): TGTGCCAGCAGCCCATGGGGGGGCTCCTACAATGAGCAGTTCTTC. It codes for CASSPWGGSYNEQFF.

This chain uses TRBV19 with TRBJ1-2; 7 bases agree with TRBD1. Germline V gene data show CDR1 as LNHDA and CDR2 as SQIVND (reference sequence). The CDR3 sequence is 13 residues long. With 7 bases clipped from V and 3 bases from J, the junction kept 5 bases outside the gene matches. CDR3 nucleotide sequence: TGTGCCAGTAAAATAGGGACAGACTATGGCTACACCTTC. Translation: CASKIGTDYGYTF.

This clone was seen more than once but under ten times. The rearrangement joins TRBV4-2 to TRBJ2-5; no definite D call. CDR1 is LGHNA, CDR2 YNFKEQ, per germline. With 4 bases removed from V and 0 bases from J, the gap between germline ends came to 3 bases. The CDR3 is 12 amino acids. CDR3 nucleotide sequence: TGTGCCAGCAGCCGTTACCAAGAGACCCAGTACTTC. Translated, it gives CASSRYQETQYF.

The chain uses TRBV6-5 and TRBJ1-2, with a tentative D call TRBD1 (5 bases). Germline CDR1 MNHEY, CDR2 SVGAGI. The V end lost 4 bases, the J end lost 8 bases, and 17 bases lay between the germline ends. There are 14 residues in the CDR3. The CDR3 DNA is TGTGCCAGCAGTTCTTCAGGGTTTCTAAGAGGCTACACCTTC. Translation gives CASSSSGFLRGYTF.

This clone has a handful of counts. The genes are TRBV28 and TRBJ1-2, with TRBD1 as a possible D gene (6 bases). The CDR3 loop spans 11 amino acids. V was pared by 10 bases and J by 6 bases, with 12 bases between. Germline loops: CDR1 MDHEN, CDR2 SYDVKM. CDR3 protein: CATTGNDGYTF. The CDR3 DNA sequence: TGTGCCACCACAGGGAACGATGGCTACACCTTC.

This clone was seen more than once but under ten times. The chain combines TRBV4-3 with TRBJ1-5; D is uncertain. Germline V gene lookup returns CDR1 LGHNA and CDR2 YSLEER. Trimming left V 0 bases short and J 10 bases short, with 10 bases between. The CDR3 length is 13 residues. CDR3 in amino acids: CASSQEVWQPQHF. The CDR3 nucleotides read TGCGCCAGCAGCCAAGAAGTGTGGCAACCCCAGCATTTT.